Below, 32 T cell receptor beta chains from the same sample are listed, as sequenced in a study of T-cell memory formation after mild COVID-19. TCRdb re-analysed the 5' RACE reads in MiXCR, keeping a single row per CDR3 protein. Among about 110,000 distinct CDR3 sequences, roughly an eighth were seen once, and the ten largest hold around 43%. Sequenced material: PBMCs or a T cell subset sorted from them (not recorded which). These receptors all come from a man between 18 and 35 years old who had mild COVID-19 (a few samples of this study predate the infection). Cell type and time point are not known.

The sample holds a few counts of this clonotype. The chain couples TRBV4-1 to TRBJ2-7, with 8 bases identical to TRBD1. The CDR3 spans 17 residues. The ends lost 0 bases at V and 0 bases at J; junction bases unmatched: 7. Germline V gene data show CDR1 as MGHRA and CDR2 as YSYEKL. CDR3 sequence: CASSQEPQGASSYEQYF. Here the CDR3 DNA reads TGCGCCAGCAGCCAAGAACCCCAGGGGGCAAGCTCCTACGAGCAGTACTTC.

This clonotype was seen ten or more times. This sequence joins TRBV5-5 and TRBJ2-3; TRBD2 is a possible D gene (5 bases). From germline, CDR1 is SGHKS and CDR2 YYEKEE (reference sequence). Trimming took 1 base from V and 0 from J, leaving 12 bases between them. The CDR3 spans 16 residues. The CDR3 sequence: CASSLLAGESTDTQYF. DNA for the CDR3: TGTGCCAGCAGCTTGCTAGCCGGGGAGAGCACAGATACGCAGTATTTT.

V usage is TRBV6-2 or TRBV6-3 and J usage is TRBJ2-7; D is tentatively TRBD1 or TRBD2 (5 bases each). The V end lost 4 bases, the J end lost 7 bases, and 17 bases lay between the germline ends. Germline CDR1 is MNHEY and CDR2 is SVGEGT. This CDR3 is built from 14 residues. CDR3 DNA sequence: TGTGCCAGCAGTTGGGACGGACTCGGGTTGGAGCAGTACGTC. Encoded protein: CASSWDGLGLEQYV.

This clonotype was observed a few times. This chain joins TRBV4-2 and TRBJ2-5; TRBD2 agrees at 14 bases. V trimming: 6 bases; J trimming: 2 bases; junction bases outside the gene matches: 8. There are 17 residues in the CDR3. Germline V CDR1 and CDR2: LGHNA, YNFKEQ. CDR3 loop: CASSLGTSGGPQETQYF. The CDR3 nucleotides read TGTGCCAGCAGTCTAGGGACTAGCGGGGGACCACAAGAGACCCAGTACTTC.

The chain is built from TRBV7-6 and TRBJ1-5; no definite D call. The CDR3 has 15 residues. V shed 6 bases and J shed 3 bases, with 15 bases lying between them. Germline assignment: CDR1 SGHVS and CDR2 FNYEAQ. The CDR3 sequence is CASSPDLTLNQPQHF. The CDR3 nucleotides are TGTGCCAGCAGTCCCGATCTGACCCTCAATCAGCCCCAGCATTTT.

This clonotype came up many times. The chain combines TRBV5-1 with TRBJ2-1; D unclear. The CDR3 extends over 13 amino acids. V lost 1 base and J lost 4, with 6 bases in between. Looked up from germline, CDR1 is SGHRS and CDR2 is YFSETQ. CDR3 sequence: CASSLTSYNEQFF. CDR3 nucleotides: TGCGCCAGCAGCTTGACGAGTTACAATGAGCAGTTCTTC.

CDR3 amino acids: CASSQDSTYEQYF. The CDR3, as DNA: TGTGCCAGCAGCCAAGACAGTACCTACGAGCAGTACTTC. V gene TRBV3-1 combines with J gene TRBJ2-7; D unclear. The CDR3 has 13 residues. Germline CDR1 reads LGHDT; CDR2 reads YNNKEL (reference sequence). V was trimmed by 0 bases and J by 2 bases, leaving 5 bases between them.

The sample holds a few counts of this clonotype. The chain carries TRBV9 and TRBJ2-4; either TRBD1 or TRBD2 may supply D (5 bases each). Germline-derived CDR1 and CDR2 are SGDLS and YYNGEE. V was pared by 5 bases and J by 8 bases, with 20 bases between. The CDR3 length is 15 residues. CDR3 DNA sequence: TGTGCCAGCAGTTTACAGGACTCCGTTGGGGACATTCAGTACTTC. Its translation: CASSLQDSVGDIQYF.

The chain joins TRBV5-1 to TRBJ2-1, with unresolved D. The CDR3 runs to 13 residues. With 1 base removed from V and 5 bases from J, the gap between germline ends came to 7 bases. Germline CDR1 is SGHRS and CDR2 is YFSETQ. The CDR3 loop reads CASSLTPNNEQFF. The CDR3 bases are TGCGCCAGCAGCTTGACCCCGAACAATGAGCAGTTCTTC. Based on the CDR3 plus reference TRBV5-1 and TRBJ2-1, the full variable domain is KAGVTQTPRYLIKTRGQQVTLSCSPISGHRSVSWYQQTPGQGLQFLFEYFSETQRNKGNFPGRFSGRQFSNSRSEMNVSTLELGDSALYLCASSLTPNNEQFFGPGTRLTVL.

This clonotype was counted ten times or more. The rearrangement links TRBV4-3 to TRBJ2-5, with TRBD2 identical over 10 bases. The CDR3 consists of 17 residues. With V trimmed by 0 bases and J by 5 bases, 9 bases remained unmatched. Germline values: CDR1 LGHNA, CDR2 YSLEER. CDR3 nucleotides: TGCGCCAGCAGCCAAGATTCCCCAGCGGGGGGGCTGGAGACCCAGTACTTC. This gives the protein CASSQDSPAGGLETQYF.

This clonotype showed up just a few times. The rearrangement links TRBV12-3 or TRBV12-4 to TRBJ2-3; D unresolved. V was shortened by 7 bases and J by 3 bases, with 14 bases between the two germline ends. This CDR3 has 14 residues. CDR3 in amino acids: CASTLRTETDTQYF. CDR3 sequence (DNA): TGTGCCAGCACCCTTAGAACAGAGACAGATACGCAGTATTTT.

At least ten counts were recorded for this clonotype. The chain employs TRBV20-1 and TRBJ1-4; the D gene is possibly TRBD1 (5 bases). The CDR3 covers 14 residues. Germline-derived CDR1 and CDR2 are DFQATT and SNEGSKA (reference sequence). V lost 7 bases to trimming and J lost 8 bases, with 20 bases between them. CDR3 coding DNA: TGCAGTGTTAGCCCGGCGGGGCATAGGGAAAAACTGTTTTTT. Residues: CSVSPAGHREKLFF.

This chain uses TRBV21-1 with TRBJ2-3; the table's D gene call, TRBD1, was not cross checked with the DNA. TRBV21-1 is a documented pseudogene. CDR3 length: 17 residues. DNA for the CDR3: TGTGCCAGCAGAGACATCCGGGACACCCCGAGCACAGATACGCAGTATTTT. This translates into CASRDIRDTPSTDTQYF.

The rearrangement uses TRBV28 and TRBJ2-5, with D unresolved. CDR1 MDHEN and CDR2 SYDVKM come from the germline V gene. The CDR3 is made up of 16 amino acids. Trimming shortened V by 6 bases and J by 1 base, and 18 bases separated the two germline ends. CDR3 DNA sequence: TGTGCCAGCAGGAATACCCTCGGGCCCCTCCAAGAGACCCAGTACTTC. It encodes CASRNTLGPLQETQYF.

CDR3 amino acids: CASSHRLAGGYTGELFF. The DNA of the CDR3 is TGTGCCAGCAGTCACCGACTAGCGGGGGGGTACACCGGGGAGCTGTTTTTT. The chain employs TRBV6-5 and TRBJ2-2, with TRBD2 matching 14 bases. After removal of 5 bases from V and 3 bases from J, the junction contained 5 bases not matched to a gene. The CDR3 totals 17 residues. Germline V gene lookup returns CDR1 MNHEY and CDR2 SVGAGI.

The sample holds many counts of this clonotype. The V and J genes are TRBV4-3 and TRBJ1-1, with TRBD1 matching 7 bases. Germline CDR1 reads LGHNA; CDR2 reads YSLEER. The length of the CDR3 is 15 residues. V lost 4 bases and J lost 4; bases outside the gene matches: 9. The CDR3 here is CASSPTTGDGTEAFF. The CDR3 DNA follows: TGCGCCAGCAGCCCCACCACAGGGGACGGCACTGAAGCTTTCTTT.

This clonotype has a handful of counts. The chain recombines TRBV29-1 with TRBJ2-3; D is unresolved. This CDR3 contains 16 residues. Germline values: CDR1 SQVTM, CDR2 ANQGSEA. Trimming shortened V by 1 base and J by 0 bases, and 14 bases separated the two germline ends. CDR3 amino acids: CSVEGGDTTSTDTQYF. The CDR3 nucleotides are TGCAGCGTTGAAGGCGGTGACACTACTAGCACAGATACGCAGTATTTT.

The chain recombines TRBV4-1 with TRBJ2-1; no definite D call. CDR3 length: 17 residues. The germline V gene encodes CDR1 MGHRA and CDR2 YSYEKL. Trimming took off 0 bases at V and 7 bases at J, with 19 bases between the two ends. CDR3 DNA sequence: TGCGCCAGCAGCCAAGACCCGTCTGAAGAAGGGTTTAATGAGCAGTTCTTC. This translates into CASSQDPSEEGFNEQFF.

This clonotype was observed at least ten times. This rearrangement joins TRBV5-1 to TRBJ2-3; D gene ambiguous. Looked up from germline, CDR1 is SGHRS and CDR2 is YFSETQ. Trimming shortened V by 0 bases and J by 0 bases, and 5 bases separated the two germline ends. The CDR3 spans 14 residues. CDR3 loop: CASSLAVSTDTQYF. CDR3 coding DNA: TGCGCCAGCAGCTTGGCAGTCAGCACAGATACGCAGTATTTT.

There are a few counts of this clonotype. Sequence at one end of the junction differs from germline and may be a read error. The chain couples TRBV7-9 to TRBJ2-1; 7 nucleotides match TRBD2. The CDR3 is 12 residues long. Germline CDR1 SEHNR, CDR2 FQNEAQ (reference sequence). The CDR3 DNA reads TGTGCCAGCAGCCTAGCGGTATATGAGCAGTTCTTC. Its translation is CASSLAVYEQFF.

This chain uses TRBV6-2 or TRBV6-3 with TRBJ2-3; TRBD1 agrees at 8 bases. The V segment lost 2 bases and the J segment 4 bases; nucleotides outside the gene matches: 5. The CDR3 length is 15 residues. The germline gives CDR1 MNHEY, CDR2 SVGEGT. The chain's CDR3 is CASSYLTGVADTQYF. The CDR3 coding sequence is TGTGCCAGCAGTTACCTGACAGGGGTAGCAGATACGCAGTATTTT.

This clonotype was seen more than once but under ten times. V gene TRBV5-1 combines with J gene TRBJ1-6, with D possibly TRBD1 on 5 matching bases. The CDR3 contains 16 residues. The germline CDR1 and CDR2 sequences are SGHRS and YFSETQ. The V gene lost 0 bases and the J gene lost 6 bases, with 13 bases spanning the gap. DNA for the CDR3: TGCGCCAGCAGCTTGGCCTGGGACGGAGCTAATTCACCCCTCCACTTT. This sequence encodes CASSLAWDGANSPLHF.

The J gene is TRBJ1-5, the V gene TRBV10-3; D not certain. Looked up from germline, CDR1 is ENHRY and CDR2 is SYGVKD. This CDR3 spans 15 amino acids. Trimming left V 4 bases short and J 3 bases short, with 13 bases between. CDR3 protein: CAISVGGGNNQPQHF. For the CDR3, the DNA is TGTGCCATCAGTGTGGGAGGCGGGAACAATCAGCCCCAGCATTTT.

The chain is built from TRBV12-3 or TRBV12-4 and TRBJ1-5; D is ambiguous. The V and J ends lost 0 bases and 4 bases respectively, with 4 bases between them. The CDR3 is 13 residues long. The CDR3 loop reads CASSLAPNQPQHF. CDR3 sequence (DNA): TGTGCCAGCAGTTTAGCGCCTAATCAGCCCCAGCATTTT.

This clonotype came up many times. V usage is TRBV18 and J usage is TRBJ2-5; TRBD2 might be the D (6 bases). Trimming took off 2 bases at V and 2 bases at J, with 24 bases between the two ends. Germline V gene lookup returns CDR1 KGHSH and CDR2 LQKENI. The CDR3 runs 19 residues. The chain's CDR3 is CASSPGLARDLTQQETQYF. The CDR3 coding sequence is TGTGCCAGCTCACCAGGGCTAGCGAGAGACTTAACACAGCAAGAGACCCAGTACTTC.

This clonotype has more than one count but fewer than ten. The junction departs from the called germline gene at one end, perhaps through a read error. The chain joins TRBV7-9 to TRBJ2-3; perhaps D is TRBD1 or TRBD2 (5 bases each). This CDR3 is built from 16 residues. Per germline, CDR1 SEHNR and CDR2 FQNEAQ (reference sequence). The CDR3 region is CASSPPGPMATNTQYF. In DNA form, the CDR3 reads TGTGCCAGCAGCCCTCCGGGGCCCATGGCCACAAATACGCAGTATTTT.

The genes are TRBV7-2 and TRBJ2-3, with D unclear. The ends were cut back, 0 bases at V and 8 bases at J, with 9 bases in the middle. Germline V gene data show CDR1 as SGHTA and CDR2 as FQGNSA. The CDR3 consists of 13 residues. CDR3 bases: TGTGCCAGCAGCTTAGCAGACCCGGGTACGCAGTATTTT. It specifies CASSLADPGTQYF.

The table lists this clonotype with many counts. The rearrangement uses TRBV4-1 and TRBJ2-7, with TRBD1 identical over 9 bases. The CDR3 runs 16 residues. V shed 1 base, J shed 5 bases, and the junction held 9 bases outside the gene matches. Looked up from germline, CDR1 is MGHRA and CDR2 is YSYEKL. CDR3: CASSQALGTGTHEQYF. DNA for the CDR3: TGCGCCAGCAGCCAAGCGCTGGGGACAGGGACCCACGAGCAGTACTTC.

This clonotype appeared a few times. This chain connects TRBV28 to TRBJ2-7; D may be TRBD1 (6 bases). The CDR3 spans 12 residues. Germline CDR1 and CDR2: MDHEN and SYDVKM. The V and J ends lost 4 bases and 8 bases respectively, with 12 bases between them. The chain's CDR3 is CASSSQGPQQYV. The CDR3 coding sequence is TGTGCCAGCAGTTCTCAGGGGCCCCAGCAGTACGTC.

CDR3 loop: CASSPRWDTSGANVTF. DNA of the CDR3: TGTGCCAGCAGCCCTCGTTGGGACACCTCTGGGGCCAACGTCACTTTC. The gene calls are TRBV13 and TRBJ2-6; tentative D call: TRBD1 (6 bases). Germline CDR1 reads PRHDT; CDR2 reads FYEKMQ (reference sequence). This CDR3 has 16 amino acids. The V gene lost 5 bases and the J gene lost 19 bases, with 30 bases spanning the gap.

This clonotype was counted between two and nine times. The chain joins TRBV11-2 to TRBJ1-4; 7 bases align to TRBD1. V was pared by 5 bases and J by 3 bases, with 3 bases of the junction left unmatched. Germline V gives CDR1 SGHAT, CDR2 FQNNGV. The CDR3 consists of 14 residues. This CDR3 reads CASSLGQANEKLFF. In nucleotides, the CDR3 is TGTGCCAGCAGCCTTGGACAGGCTAATGAAAAACTGTTTTTT.

This clonotype occurred a few times. The chain is built from TRBV11-1 and TRBJ2-1; 8 nucleotides line up with TRBD2. Germline V gene lookup returns CDR1 SGHAT and CDR2 FQDESV (reference sequence). J lost 0 bases, V lost 5 bases, and 6 bases had no gene match. This CDR3 comprises 16 residues. CDR3 DNA: TGTGCCAGCAGCCCCTCCGGGACTAGCTCCTACAATGAGCAGTTCTTC. It codes for CASSPSGTSSYNEQFF.